These T cell receptor beta chains were read from a single sample in a study of T cell changes during pregnancy in multiple sclerosis. Profiled with immunoSEQ multiplex PCR; TCRdb holds only in-frame clones, not every one. Among about 120,000 clones, over 85% were seen once, and the ten largest hold 6.2%. This specimen consisted of peripheral blood, obtained before pregnancy. The receptors stem from a female donor with multiple sclerosis, enrolled in a pregnancy study. Both conserved end residues are part of each CDR3. A D gene is named only where the DNA matches it firmly. Rows give clone size only sometimes, using once, few, many, or a class for an expanded clone.

clone size	D gene	CDR3 length	V gene	J gene	CDR3 protein	CDR3 DNA
-	TRBD2	16	TRBV6-6	TRBJ2-7	CASRPPRTSGRSEQYF	TGTGCCAGCAGGCCACCCCGGACTAGCGGGAGGAGCGAGCAGTACTTC
-	-	15	TRBV7-9	TRBJ2-3	CASSLRQPTTDTQYF	TGTGCCAGCAGCTTAAGACAGCCGACCACAGATACGCAGTATTTT
-	-	15	TRBV5-5	TRBJ1-2	CASSLMGSLNYGYTF	TGTGCCAGCAGCTTGATGGGCAGTTTAAACTATGGCTACACCTTC
-	-	14	TRBV11-2	TRBJ1-1	CASSLPLVNTEAFF	TGTGCCAGCAGCTTACCACTTGTTAACACTGAAGCTTTCTTT
-	TRBD2	15	TRBV4-1	TRBJ2-3	CASSLTGGDTDTQYF	TGCGCCAGCAGCCTCACGGGGGGTGACACAGATACGCAGTATTTT
-	TRBD2	17	TRBV7-3	TRBJ2-3	CASSSGLAGGVADTQYF	TGTGCCAGCAGCTCCGGACTAGCGGGAGGCGTTGCAGATACGCAGTATTTT
-	TRBD1	15	TRBV7-3	TRBJ2-2	CASSLGQVNTGELFF	TGTGCCAGCAGCCTCGGACAGGTGAACACCGGGGAGCTGTTTTTT
once	TRBD1	19	TRBV18	TRBJ2-1	CASSPKGQGEGSSYNEQFF	TGTGCCAGCTCACCAAAGGGACAGGGAGAAGGGAGCTCCTACAATGAGCAGTTCTTC
-	TRBD1	14	TRBV4-2	TRBJ2-1	CASSHGTGGNEQFF	TGTGCCAGCAGTCACGGGACAGGGGGGAATGAGCAGTTCTTC
-	-	14	TRBV28	TRBJ1-1	CASSSTLEGTEAFF	TGTGCCAGCAGTTCAACCTTGGAGGGAACTGAAGCTTTCTTT
-	-	11	TRBV6-5	TRBJ1-4	CASYGGEKLFF	TGTGCCAGCTACGGGGGTGAAAAACTGTTTTTT
-	TRBD1	16	TRBV28	TRBJ1-5	CASSPPGQGGNQPQHF	TGTGCCAGCAGCCCGCCAGGACAGGGCGGCAATCAGCCCCAGCATTTT
-	-	13	TRBV14	TRBJ2-3	CASSQTGVDTQYF	TGTGCCAGCAGCCAAACGGGGGTTGATACGCAGTATTTT
-	TRBD2	16	TRBV11-1	TRBJ2-1	CASSDFGGRAVNEQFF	TGTGCCAGCAGCGACTTTGGCGGGAGGGCGGTGAATGAGCAGTTCTTC
-	-	13	TRBV10-3	TRBJ2-1	CAFWGGGLVEQFF	TGTGCCTTTTGGGGCGGGGGCTTAGTTGAGCAGTTCTTC
-	-	16	TRBV9	TRBJ2-6	CASSTPRIGGANVLTF	TGTGCCAGCAGCACCCCGAGGATTGGTGGGGCCAACGTCCTGACTTTC
-	-	15	TRBV6-1	TRBJ1-5	CASSEGSGKGGPQHF	TGTGCCAGCAGTGAAGGAAGCGGGAAAGGGGGGCCCCAGCATTTT
-	TRBD1	15	TRBV27	TRBJ1-5	CASRPDRVSNQPQHF	TGTGCCAGCAGGCCGGACAGGGTTAGCAATCAGCCCCAGCATTTT
-	TRBD1	13	TRBV5-6	TRBJ1-1	CASIGQENTEAFF	TGTGCCAGCATCGGACAGGAGAACACTGAAGCTTTCTTT
-	-	14	TRBV6-1	TRBJ2-1	CASMRGPQNNEQFF	TGTGCCAGCATGAGAGGCCCTCAGAACAATGAGCAGTTCTTC
-	-	16	TRBV9	TRBJ2-3	CASSVEGGTITDTQYF	TGTGCCAGCAGCGTAGAGGGGGGGACTATAACAGATACGCAGTATTTT
-	-	13	TRBV2	TRBJ1-6	CASRGGFNSPLHF	TGTGCCAGCAGGGGGGGTTTTAATTCACCCCTCCACTTT
few	-	16	TRBV6-4	TRBJ2-2	CASSDGGAANTGELFF	TGTGCCAGCAGTGACGGGGGGGCCGCGAACACCGGGGAGCTGTTTTTT
-	-	12	TRBV25-1	TRBJ1-1	CASGQKLSEAFF	TGTGCCAGCGGGCAGAAACTCTCTGAAGCTTTCTTT
-	-	15	TRBV6-1	TRBJ1-5	CASRELDSSNQPQHF	TGTGCCAGCAGAGAATTAGACAGTAGCAATCAGCCCCAGCATTTT
-	TRBD2	15	TRBV18	TRBJ2-7	CASSPATSGVYEQYF	TGTGCCAGCTCACCCGCGACTAGCGGGGTCTACGAGCAGTACTTC
once	TRBD1	16	TRBV6-5	TRBJ2-4	CASSSLGGLAKNIQYF	TGTGCCAGCAGTTCACTAGGGGGCTTAGCCAAAAACATTCAGTACTTC
-	TRBD1	13	TRBV18	TRBJ1-2	CASIQGGAFGYTF	TGTGCCAGCATACAGGGGGGAGCTTTTGGCTACACCTTC
few	-	16	TRBV27	TRBJ1-4	CASSLTGTRVNEKLFF	TGTGCCAGCAGTTTAACCGGGACAAGGGTAAATGAAAAACTGTTTTTT
-	TRBD2	14	TRBV7-6	TRBJ2-7	CASSPRTSGYEQYF	TGTGCCAGCAGCCCGAGGACTAGCGGCTACGAGCAGTACTTC
-	TRBD1	16	TRBV9	TRBJ2-4	CASSKSTGGMGNIQYF	TGTGCCAGCAGCAAATCGACAGGGGGCATGGGAAACATTCAGTACTTC
-	-	15	TRBV7-9	TRBJ1-2	CASSLEAGTLHGYTF	TGTGCCAGCAGCTTAGAGGCCGGGACACTCCATGGCTACACCTTC
-	-	16	TRBV18	TRBJ2-3	CASSPLAGRFTDTQYF	TGTGCCAGCTCACCCTTGGCGGGAAGATTCACAGATACGCAGTATTTT
once	TRBD2	14	TRBV7-9	TRBJ2-3	CAGQLAGSTDTQYF	TGTGCCGGACAACTAGCGGGGAGCACAGATACGCAGTATTTT
-	-	18	TRBV18	TRBJ1-2	CASSPSGAIGVRTYGYTF	TGTGCCAGCTCACCATCAGGGGCGATCGGGGTGCGCACCTATGGCTACACCTTC
-	TRBD1	16	TRBV27	TRBJ1-1	CASSSPRQGGNTEAFF	TGTGCCAGCAGTTCCCCTCGACAGGGTGGAAACACTGAAGCTTTCTTT
-	-	14	TRBV6-1	TRBJ2-5	CASSVARREETQYF	TGTGCCAGCAGTGTGGCCAGGAGGGAAGAGACCCAGTACTTC
-	TRBD2	19	TRBV19	TRBJ2-3	CASSMGRREGPVSTDTQYF	TGTGCCAGTAGTATGGGAAGGCGGGAGGGCCCTGTGAGCACAGATACGCAGTATTTT
-	TRBD1	19	TRBV19	TRBJ1-5	CASSRRRDRGRFGNQPQHF	TGTGCCAGTAGTCGTCGCCGGGACAGGGGGCGTTTTGGCAATCAGCCCCAGCATTTT
-	-	13	TRBV9	TRBJ2-2	CASSVWNTGELFF	TGTGCCAGCAGCGTCTGGAACACCGGGGAGCTGTTTTTT
-	-	14	TRBV5-1	TRBJ2-4	CASSLEGGKNIQYF	TGCGCCAGCAGCTTGGAAGGGGGCAAAAACATTCAGTACTTC
-	TRBD1	16	TRBV28	TRBJ1-3	CASSSAGTVSGNTIYF	TGTGCCAGCAGTTCAGCCGGGACAGTCTCTGGAAACACCATATATTTT
-	TRBD1	11	TRBV7-9	TRBJ2-5	CATGTGETQYF	TGTGCCACCGGGACAGGAGAGACCCAGTACTTC
-	TRBD1	16	TRBV5-4	TRBJ1-3	CASSPGQGQGGNTIYF	TGTGCCAGCAGCCCGGGACAGGGCCAAGGTGGAAACACCATATATTTT
-	TRBD1	14	TRBV27	TRBJ1-6	CASGDRAYNSPLHF	TGTGCCAGCGGGGACAGAGCCTATAATTCACCCCTCCACTTT
once	-	15	TRBV4-2	TRBJ1-1	CASSQGEPGDTEAFF	TGTGCCAGCAGCCAAGGCGAACCGGGAGACACTGAAGCTTTCTTT
-	TRBD2	16	TRBV9	TRBJ2-1	CASSVGPGGPHNEQFF	TGTGCCAGCAGCGTAGGTCCGGGAGGTCCCCACAATGAGCAGTTCTTC
few	-	14	TRBV30	TRBJ1-6	CACRSSSYNSPLHF	TGTGCCTGTCGGTCGAGCTCCTATAATTCACCCCTCCACTTT
-	-	13	TRBV18	TRBJ2-1	CATLRGASNEQFF	TGTGCCACCCTGCGCGGGGCGTCCAATGAGCAGTTCTTC
-	-	13	TRBV6-5	TRBJ1-2	CASSTGVSYGYTF	TGTGCCAGCAGTACAGGAGTCAGCTATGGCTACACCTTC
-	TRBD1	14	TRBV19	TRBJ1-2	CASSRDRVNYGYTF	TGTGCCAGTAGCCGGGACAGGGTTAACTATGGCTACACCTTC
-	-	14	TRBV5-6	TRBJ2-7	CASSTPGMDYEQYF	TGTGCCAGCAGCACTCCCGGGATGGACTACGAGCAGTACTTC
-	TRBD2	13	TRBV30	TRBJ2-7	CAWSHGTSGEQYF	TGTGCCTGGAGTCACGGGACTAGCGGGGAGCAGTACTTC
once	TRBD2	14	TRBV25-1	TRBJ2-1	CASSSLAGINEQFF	TGTGCCAGCAGTTCACTAGCGGGAATTAATGAGCAGTTCTTC
-	TRBD1	15	TRBV5-1	TRBJ1-2	CASSFREQGVGGYTF	TGCGCCAGCAGCTTTCGGGAACAGGGGGTAGGTGGCTACACCTTC
-	-	13	TRBV27	TRBJ2-7	CASSLVRGYEQYF	TGTGCCAGCAGTTTGGTCAGGGGCTACGAGCAGTACTTC
-	-	15	TRBV6-5	TRBJ2-3	CASSSIGGPADTQYF	TGTGCCAGCAGCTCCATCGGGGGGCCCGCAGATACGCAGTATTTT